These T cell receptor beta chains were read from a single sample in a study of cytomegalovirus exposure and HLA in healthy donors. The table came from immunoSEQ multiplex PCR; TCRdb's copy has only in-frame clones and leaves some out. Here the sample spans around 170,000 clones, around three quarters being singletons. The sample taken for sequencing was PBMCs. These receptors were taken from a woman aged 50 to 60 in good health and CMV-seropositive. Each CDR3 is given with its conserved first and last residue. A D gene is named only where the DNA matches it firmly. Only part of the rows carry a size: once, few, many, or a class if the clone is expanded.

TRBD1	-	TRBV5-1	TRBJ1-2	CASRESPGQGASYTF
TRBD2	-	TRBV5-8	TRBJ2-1	CASSLWTSGRYEQFF
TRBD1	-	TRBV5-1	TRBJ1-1	CASSLGQGASVVTEAFF
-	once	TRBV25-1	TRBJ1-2	CASSQPQGGYTF
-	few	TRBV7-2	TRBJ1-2	CASSLQGGYGYTF
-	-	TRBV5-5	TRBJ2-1	CASSKDSNNEQFF
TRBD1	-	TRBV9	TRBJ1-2	CASRGGAAYGYTF
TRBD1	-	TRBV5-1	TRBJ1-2	CASSFDRANYGYTF
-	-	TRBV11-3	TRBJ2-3	CASSQGGFDSSTDTQYF
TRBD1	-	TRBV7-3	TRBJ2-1	CASSLDRDNEQFF
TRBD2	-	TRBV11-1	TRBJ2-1	CASSLSSGVYNEQFF
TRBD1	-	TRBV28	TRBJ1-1	CASTSGQGDGEAFF
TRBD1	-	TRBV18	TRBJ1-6	CASSPGTGGNSPLHF
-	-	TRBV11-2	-	CASKTWRSSYEQYF
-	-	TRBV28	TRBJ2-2	CASNQGRAGELFF
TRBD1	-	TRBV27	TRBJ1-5	CASSSRTGNSNQPQHF
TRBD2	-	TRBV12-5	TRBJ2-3	CASGSTSRDTDTQYF
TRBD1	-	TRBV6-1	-	CAIKRGLASLYEQYF
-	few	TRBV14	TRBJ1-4	CASSPRDFNEKLFF